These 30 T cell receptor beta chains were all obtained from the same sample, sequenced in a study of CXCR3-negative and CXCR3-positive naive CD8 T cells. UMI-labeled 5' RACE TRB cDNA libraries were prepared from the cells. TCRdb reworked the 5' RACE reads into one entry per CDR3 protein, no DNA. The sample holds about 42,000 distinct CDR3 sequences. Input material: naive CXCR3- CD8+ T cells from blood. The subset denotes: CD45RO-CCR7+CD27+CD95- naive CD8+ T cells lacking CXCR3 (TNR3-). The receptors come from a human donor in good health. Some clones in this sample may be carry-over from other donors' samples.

The CDR3 loop is CASSPGQTTGELFF. The chain combines TRBV6-2 or TRBV6-3 with TRBJ2-2; the D call of TRBD1 rests on TCRdb alone, since no DNA is present to check it. The CDR3 runs 14 residues. Germline CDR1 MNHEY, CDR2 SVGEGT.

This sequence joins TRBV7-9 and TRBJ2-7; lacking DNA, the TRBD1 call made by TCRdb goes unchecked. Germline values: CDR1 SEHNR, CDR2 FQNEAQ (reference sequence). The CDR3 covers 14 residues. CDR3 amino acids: CASRPGQGPLEQYF.

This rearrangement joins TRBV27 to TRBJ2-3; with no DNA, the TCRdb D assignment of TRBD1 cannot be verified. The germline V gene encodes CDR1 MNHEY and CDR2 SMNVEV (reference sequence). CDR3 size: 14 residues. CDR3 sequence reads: CASNGASSTDTQYF.

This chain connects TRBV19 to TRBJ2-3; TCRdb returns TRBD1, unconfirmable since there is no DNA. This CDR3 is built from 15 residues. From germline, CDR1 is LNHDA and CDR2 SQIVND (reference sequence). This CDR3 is CASSIDDSRTDTQYF.

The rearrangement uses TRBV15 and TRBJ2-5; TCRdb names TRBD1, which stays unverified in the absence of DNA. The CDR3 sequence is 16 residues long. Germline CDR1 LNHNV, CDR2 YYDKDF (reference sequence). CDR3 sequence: CATSRRTDRVGETQYF.

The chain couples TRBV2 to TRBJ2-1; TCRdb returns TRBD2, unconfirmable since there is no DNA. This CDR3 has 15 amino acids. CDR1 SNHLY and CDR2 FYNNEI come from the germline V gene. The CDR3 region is CASIAGDNSYNEQFF.

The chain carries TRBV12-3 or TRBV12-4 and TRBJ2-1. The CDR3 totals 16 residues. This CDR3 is CASRSSSGGPNNEQLF.

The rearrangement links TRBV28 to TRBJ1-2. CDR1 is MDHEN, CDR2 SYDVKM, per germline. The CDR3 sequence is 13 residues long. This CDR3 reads CASSYEPNYGYTF.

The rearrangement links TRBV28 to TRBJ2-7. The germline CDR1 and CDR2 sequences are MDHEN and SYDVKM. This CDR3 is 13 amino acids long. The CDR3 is CATRLTSSYEQYF.

The CDR3 loop reads CASSISPQTARTYEQYF. V usage is TRBV19 and J usage is TRBJ2-7; TCRdb's D gene call, TRBD1, goes unchecked for lack of DNA. The V gene's germline CDR1 is LNHDA and CDR2 SQIVND (reference sequence). This CDR3 has 17 amino acids.

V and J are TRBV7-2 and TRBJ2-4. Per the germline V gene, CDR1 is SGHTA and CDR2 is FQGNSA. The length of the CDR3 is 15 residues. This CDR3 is CASSLVGSAKNIQYF.

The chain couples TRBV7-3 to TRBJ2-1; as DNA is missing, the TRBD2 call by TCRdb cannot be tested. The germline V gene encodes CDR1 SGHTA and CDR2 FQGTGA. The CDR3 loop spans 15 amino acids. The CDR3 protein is CASSQSGSLGNEQFF. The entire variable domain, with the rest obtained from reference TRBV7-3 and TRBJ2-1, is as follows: GAGVSQTPSNKVTEKGKYVELRCDPISGHTALYWYRQSLGQGPEFLIYFQGTGAADDSGLPNDRFFAVRPEGSVSTLKIQRTERGDSAVYLCASSQSGSLGNEQFFGPGTRLTVL.

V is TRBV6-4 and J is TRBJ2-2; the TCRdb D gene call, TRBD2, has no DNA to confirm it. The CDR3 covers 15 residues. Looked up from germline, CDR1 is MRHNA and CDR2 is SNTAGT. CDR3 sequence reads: CASSENAGVGGELFF.

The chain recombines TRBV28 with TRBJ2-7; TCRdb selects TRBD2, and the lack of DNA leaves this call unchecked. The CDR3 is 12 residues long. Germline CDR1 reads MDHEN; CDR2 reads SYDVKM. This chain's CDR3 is CASGEAGYEQYF. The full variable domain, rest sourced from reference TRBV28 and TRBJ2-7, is DVKVTQSSRYLVKRTGEKVFLECVQDMDHENMFWYRQDPGLGLRLIYFSYDVKMKEKGDIPEGYSVSREKKERFSLILESASTNQTSMYLCASGEAGYEQYFGPGTRLTVT.

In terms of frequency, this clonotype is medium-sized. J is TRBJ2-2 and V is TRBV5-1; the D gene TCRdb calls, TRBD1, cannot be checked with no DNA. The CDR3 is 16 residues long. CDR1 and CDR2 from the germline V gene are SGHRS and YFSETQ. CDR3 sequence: CASSLEGTTNTGELFF.

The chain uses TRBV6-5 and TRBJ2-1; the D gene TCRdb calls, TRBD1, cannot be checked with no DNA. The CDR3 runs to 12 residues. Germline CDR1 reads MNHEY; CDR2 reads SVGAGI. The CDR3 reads CASSPRSHEQFF.

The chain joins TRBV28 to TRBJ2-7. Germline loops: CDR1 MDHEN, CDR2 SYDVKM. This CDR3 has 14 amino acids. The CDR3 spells CASSGVGVSYEQYF.

CDR3 residues: CSVEDQKGQGRSGELFF. The V and J genes are TRBV29-1 and TRBJ2-2; TCRdb's D call, TRBD1, is unchecked because there is no DNA. The germline CDR1 and CDR2 sequences are SQVTM and ANQGSEA. The CDR3 length is 17 residues.

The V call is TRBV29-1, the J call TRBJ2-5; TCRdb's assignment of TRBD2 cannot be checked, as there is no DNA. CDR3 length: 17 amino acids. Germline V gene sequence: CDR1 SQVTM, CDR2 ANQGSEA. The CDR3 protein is CSVERSVWDSKEETQYF.

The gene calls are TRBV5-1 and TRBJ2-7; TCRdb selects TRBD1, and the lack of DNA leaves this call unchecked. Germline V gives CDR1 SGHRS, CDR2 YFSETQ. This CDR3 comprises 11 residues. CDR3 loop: CASTSGSEQYF.

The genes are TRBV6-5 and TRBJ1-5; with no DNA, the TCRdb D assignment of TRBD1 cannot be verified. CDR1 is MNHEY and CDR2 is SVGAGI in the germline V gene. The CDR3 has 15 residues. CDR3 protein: CASSYTGQTNQPQHF.

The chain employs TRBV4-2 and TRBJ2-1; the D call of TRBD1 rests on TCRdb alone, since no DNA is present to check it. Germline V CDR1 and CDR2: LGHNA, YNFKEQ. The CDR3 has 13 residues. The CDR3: CASSPEGQGEQFF.

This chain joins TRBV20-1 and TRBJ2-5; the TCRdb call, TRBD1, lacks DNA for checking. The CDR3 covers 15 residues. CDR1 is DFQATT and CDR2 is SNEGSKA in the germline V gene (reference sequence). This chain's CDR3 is CSARRGQEERETQYF.

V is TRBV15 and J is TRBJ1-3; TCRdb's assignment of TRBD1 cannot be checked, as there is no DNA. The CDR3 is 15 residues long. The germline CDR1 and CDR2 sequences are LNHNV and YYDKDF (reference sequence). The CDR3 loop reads CATSSDRGSGNTIYF.

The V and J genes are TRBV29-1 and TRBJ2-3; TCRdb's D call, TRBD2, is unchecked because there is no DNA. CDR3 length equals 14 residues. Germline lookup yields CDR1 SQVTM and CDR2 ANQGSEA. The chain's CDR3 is CSVEGGPLGDTQYF.

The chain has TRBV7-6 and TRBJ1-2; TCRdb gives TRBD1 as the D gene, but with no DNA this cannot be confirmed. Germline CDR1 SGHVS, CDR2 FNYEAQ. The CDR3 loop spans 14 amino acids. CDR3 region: CASSPGQGDYGYTF.

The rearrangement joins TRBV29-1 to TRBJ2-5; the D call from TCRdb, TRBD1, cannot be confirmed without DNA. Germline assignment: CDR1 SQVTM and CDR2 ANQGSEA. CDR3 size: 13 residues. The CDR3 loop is CSVVWGISETQYF.

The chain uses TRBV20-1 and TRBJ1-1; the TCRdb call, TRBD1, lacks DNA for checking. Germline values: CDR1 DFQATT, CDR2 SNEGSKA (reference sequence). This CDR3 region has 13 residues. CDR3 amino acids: CSAYGTGITEAFF.

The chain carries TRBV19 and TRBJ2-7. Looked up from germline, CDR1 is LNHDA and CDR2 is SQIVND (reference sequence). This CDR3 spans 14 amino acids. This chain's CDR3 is CASSMSGRPNEQYF.

Here the CDR3 reads CASSQAPNRDWGETQYF. This chain connects TRBV3-1 to TRBJ2-5; TCRdb picks TRBD1, but there is no DNA to check that call. Germline V gene sequence: CDR1 LGHDT, CDR2 YNNKEL (reference sequence). There are 17 residues in the CDR3.